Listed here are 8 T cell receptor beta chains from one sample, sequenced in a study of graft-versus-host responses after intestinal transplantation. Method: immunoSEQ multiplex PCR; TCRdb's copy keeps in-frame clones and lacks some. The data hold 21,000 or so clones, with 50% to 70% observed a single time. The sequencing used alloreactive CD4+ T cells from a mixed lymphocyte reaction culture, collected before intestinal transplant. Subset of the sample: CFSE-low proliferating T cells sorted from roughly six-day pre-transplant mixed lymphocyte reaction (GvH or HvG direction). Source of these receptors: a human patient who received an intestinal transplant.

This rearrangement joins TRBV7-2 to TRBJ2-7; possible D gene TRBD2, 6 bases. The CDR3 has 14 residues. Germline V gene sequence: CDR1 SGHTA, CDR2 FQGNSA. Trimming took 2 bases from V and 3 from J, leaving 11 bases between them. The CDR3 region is CASSLLAEGYEQYF. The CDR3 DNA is TGTGCCAGCAGCTTACTCGCGGAGGGCTACGAGCAGTACTTC.

Here the CDR3 reads CASSYEGRYYGYTF. CDR3 nucleotides: TGTGCCAGCAGTTACGAGGGCAGATACTATGGCTACACCTTC. This rearrangement joins TRBV6-6 to TRBJ1-2; D gene uncertain. The CDR3 is 14 amino acids. Trimming left V 2 bases short and J 3 bases short, with 10 bases between. Per the germline V gene, CDR1 is MNHNY and CDR2 is SVGAGI (reference sequence).

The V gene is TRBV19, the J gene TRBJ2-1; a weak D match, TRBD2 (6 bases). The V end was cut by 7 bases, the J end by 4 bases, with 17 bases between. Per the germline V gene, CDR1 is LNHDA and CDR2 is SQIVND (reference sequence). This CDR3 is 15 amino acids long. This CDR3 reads CASTKMGLQYNEQFF. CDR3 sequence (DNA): TGTGCCAGTACTAAAATGGGACTCCAATACAATGAGCAGTTCTTC.

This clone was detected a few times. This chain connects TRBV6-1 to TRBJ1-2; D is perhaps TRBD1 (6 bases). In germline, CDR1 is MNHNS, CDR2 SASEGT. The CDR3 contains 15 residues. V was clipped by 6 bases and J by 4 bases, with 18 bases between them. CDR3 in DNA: TGTGCCAGCAGGGATTCGGGGGGCACTGGCTATGGCTACACCTTC. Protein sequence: CASRDSGGTGYGYTF.

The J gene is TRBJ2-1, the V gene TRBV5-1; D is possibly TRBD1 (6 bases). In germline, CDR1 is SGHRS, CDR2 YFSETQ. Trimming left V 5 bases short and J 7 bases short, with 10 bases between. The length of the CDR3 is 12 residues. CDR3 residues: CASSFQGNEQFF. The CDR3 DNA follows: TGCGCCAGCAGTTTCCAGGGGAATGAGCAGTTCTTC.

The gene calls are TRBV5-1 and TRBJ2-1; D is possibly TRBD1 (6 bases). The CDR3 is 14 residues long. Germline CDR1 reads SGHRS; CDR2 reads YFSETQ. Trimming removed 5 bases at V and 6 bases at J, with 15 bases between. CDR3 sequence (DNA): TGCGCCAGCAGAGGACAGCGTTCGGGCAATGAGCAGTTCTTC. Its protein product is CASRGQRSGNEQFF.

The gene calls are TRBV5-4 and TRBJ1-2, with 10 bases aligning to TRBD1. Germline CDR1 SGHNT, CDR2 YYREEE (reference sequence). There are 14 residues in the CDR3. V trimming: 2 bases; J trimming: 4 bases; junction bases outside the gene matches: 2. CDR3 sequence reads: CASSFRTGGYGYTF. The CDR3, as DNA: TGTGCCAGCAGCTTTCGGACAGGGGGCTATGGCTACACCTTC. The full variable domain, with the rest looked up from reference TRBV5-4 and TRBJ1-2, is ETGVTQSPTHLIKTRGQQVTLRCSSQSGHNTVSWYQQALGQGPQFIFQYYREEENGRGNFPPRFSGLQFPNYSSELNVNALELDDSALYLCASSFRTGGYGYTFGSGTRLTVV.

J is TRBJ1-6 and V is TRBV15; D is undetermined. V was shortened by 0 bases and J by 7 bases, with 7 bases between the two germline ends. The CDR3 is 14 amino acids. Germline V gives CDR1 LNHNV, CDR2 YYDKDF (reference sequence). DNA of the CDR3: TGTGCCACCAGCAGAGATGTTCGGAATTCACCCCTCCACTTT. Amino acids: CATSRDVRNSPLHF. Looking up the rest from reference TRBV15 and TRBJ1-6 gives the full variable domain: DAMVIQNPRYQVTQFGKPVTLSCSQTLNHNVMYWYQQKSSQAPKLLFHYYDKDFNNEADTPDNFQSRRPNTSFCFLDIRSPGLGDTAMYLCATSRDVRNSPLHFGNGTRLTVT.